The 21 T cell receptor beta chains below all came from one sample that was sequenced in a study of blood T cell repertoires in COVID-19 (TCRdb year 2020). Receptors were amplified or captured by the immunoSEQ multiplex PCR assay. As stored in TCRdb, this immuneACCESS dataset retains in-frame rearrangements with V and J assigned. A fraction of the clones does not appear; measured against another copy, unresolved V genes explain less than half of the discrepancy, and the remainder lacks a known reason. This sample gives about 110,000 clones in total; over 80% of them show up just once. The top ten clonotypes cover under 5% of the sample. Sequenced sample: peripheral blood. The receptors were gathered from a woman between 65 and 79 years old with acute or convalescent COVID-19.

The V and J genes are TRBV28 and TRBJ1-1; no firm D call. Germline V gives CDR1 MDHEN, CDR2 SYDVKM. The length of the CDR3 is 14 residues. Trimming left V 4 bases short and J 1 base short, with 10 bases between. The CDR3 coding sequence is TGTGCCAGCAGTTCCCCGGTACCGAACACTGAAGCTTTCTTT. Translation: CASSSPVPNTEAFF.

This sequence joins TRBV25-1 and TRBJ1-1; D is ambiguous. CDR1 MGHDK and CDR2 SYGVNS come from the germline V gene. The CDR3 has 13 amino acids. The V end lost 5 bases, the J end lost 0 bases, and 7 bases lay between the germline ends. The CDR3 DNA sequence: TGTGCCAGCAGTACTGACATGAACACTGAAGCTTTCTTT. This encodes CASSTDMNTEAFF.

The rearrangement links TRBV10-2 to TRBJ2-1; tentative D call: TRBD2 (6 bases). Trimming took 3 bases from V and 0 from J, leaving 12 bases between them. The CDR3 consists of 16 residues. Germline assignment: CDR1 WSHSY and CDR2 SAAADI. CDR3 DNA sequence: TGCGCCAGCAGTGATCGCGCGGGACGCTCCTACAATGAGCAGTTCTTC. Translation gives CASSDRAGRSYNEQFF.

This clone is a singleton in its sample. The V gene is TRBV7-2, the J gene TRBJ2-2; tentatively, D is TRBD1 (5 bases). CDR3 length equals 13 residues. Germline V lookup: CDR1 SGHTA, CDR2 FQGNSA. V lost 6 bases and J 8 bases, leaving 13 bases between the germline ends. The CDR3 DNA is TGTGCCAGCAGGCCCCCAGGGTCAGGGGAGCTGTTTTTT. This gives the protein CASRPPGSGELFF.

The V call is TRBV4-1, the J call TRBJ2-3, with 8 bases fitting TRBD1. After removal of 1 base from V and 5 bases from J, the junction contained 8 bases not matched to a gene. This CDR3 spans 16 amino acids. Per germline, CDR1 MGHRA and CDR2 YSYEKL. CDR3 in amino acids: CASSQGVSRGQDTQYF. The CDR3 DNA reads as TGCGCCAGCAGCCAAGGTGTATCCAGGGGGCAAGATACGCAGTATTTT.

The CDR3 is CATSADRANEQFF. The CDR3 bases are TGTGCCACCAGTGCGGACAGGGCTAATGAGCAGTTCTTC. The chain uses TRBV24-1 and TRBJ2-1, with 8 bases that match TRBD1. The CDR3 covers 13 residues. Germline V gives CDR1 KGHDR, CDR2 SFDVKD. V lost 5 bases, J lost 7 bases, and 3 bases stayed unmatched.

The chain is built from TRBV19 and TRBJ1-1; 7 bases line up with TRBD1. With V trimmed by 11 bases and J by 1 base, 7 bases remained unmatched. Looked up from germline, CDR1 is LNHDA and CDR2 is SQIVND (reference sequence). This CDR3 spans 13 amino acids. CDR3 in amino acids: CASLGTANTEAFF. The CDR3 DNA is TGTGCCTCCCTCGGGACAGCGAACACTGAAGCTTTCTTT.

This clone was seen more than once but under ten times. The V and J genes are TRBV6-5 and TRBJ1-2; D perhaps matches TRBD1 (6 bases). V lost 3 bases and J lost 4, with 18 bases in between. Looked up from germline, CDR1 is MNHEY and CDR2 is SVGAGI. The CDR3 totals 16 residues. The DNA of the CDR3 is TGTGCCAGCAGTTATGGAGGGGGGGGTGCCCCCTATGGCTACACCTTC. Translated, it gives CASSYGGGGAPYGYTF.

The gene calls are TRBV6-1 and TRBJ1-5; D is perhaps TRBD1 (5 bases). Trimming shortened V by 4 bases and J by 3 bases, and 19 bases separated the two germline ends. The CDR3 loop spans 17 amino acids. Germline CDR1 reads MNHNS; CDR2 reads SASEGT. CDR3 sequence: CASSVFAGTQINQPQHF. The CDR3 region has the DNA TGTGCCAGCAGTGTCTTTGCGGGGACTCAAATCAATCAGCCCCAGCATTTT.

V is TRBV18 and J is TRBJ2-1; 9 bases align to TRBD2. The CDR3 covers 15 residues. CDR1 KGHSH and CDR2 LQKENI come from the germline V gene. J lost 3 bases, V lost 3 bases, and 3 bases had no gene match. The DNA for the CDR3 is TGTGCCAGCTCACCTCCTAGCGGGAACTACAATGAGCAGTTCTTC. Encoded protein: CASSPPSGNYNEQFF.

The chain carries TRBV3-1 (or the pseudogene TRBV3-2) and TRBJ1-4; the D is unclear. Trimming shortened V by 4 bases and J by 2 bases, and 11 bases separated the two germline ends. Germline V gene sequence: CDR1 LGHDT, CDR2 YNNKEL (reference sequence). CDR3 length: 15 amino acids. CDR3 sequence reads: CASSRARGTNEKLFF. For the CDR3, the DNA is TGTGCCAGCAGCCGTGCTCGGGGTACTAATGAAAAACTGTTTTTT.

This chain uses TRBV7-9 with TRBJ2-4; 11 bases map to TRBD2. With 0 bases clipped from V and 5 bases from J, the junction kept 6 bases outside the gene matches. This CDR3 has 17 amino acids. Germline V gene sequence: CDR1 SEHNR, CDR2 FQNEAQ (reference sequence). The CDR3 DNA reads TGTGCCAGCAGCTTAGCCCCACTAGCGGGAGATCAAAACATTCAGTACTTC. Amino acids: CASSLAPLAGDQNIQYF.

The V and J genes are TRBV5-1 and TRBJ1-5, with a tentative D call TRBD1 (5 bases). The length of the CDR3 is 15 residues. The germline V gene has CDR1 SGHRS and CDR2 YFSETQ. Between the trimmed V and J ends, which lost 4 bases and 1 base, there was a span of 12 bases. The DNA for the CDR3 is TGCGCCAGCAGCACATTCCCAGGGAGCAATCAGCCCCAGCATTTT. Translation gives CASSTFPGSNQPQHF.

This clone was counted a single time. The chain carries TRBV28 and TRBJ1-5; D perhaps matches TRBD1 (6 bases). The CDR3 runs 14 residues. V lost 5 bases and J lost 4, with 12 bases in between. The germline V gene encodes CDR1 MDHEN and CDR2 SYDVKM. For the CDR3, the DNA is TGTGCCAGCAGTATCGGGACAAGGAATCAGCCCCAGCATTTT. Translating it yields CASSIGTRNQPQHF. Together with reference TRBV28 and TRBJ1-5, the CDR3 gives the full variable domain: DVKVTQSSRYLVKRTGEKVFLECVQDMDHENMFWYRQDPGLGLRLIYFSYDVKMKEKGDIPEGYSVSREKKERFSLILESASTNQTSMYLCASSIGTRNQPQHFGDGTRLSIL.

This chain connects TRBV5-4 to TRBJ2-3, with a possible D match to TRBD1 (6 bases). CDR1 is SGHNT and CDR2 is YYREEE in the germline V gene (reference sequence). Trimming took 0 bases from V and 3 from J, leaving 11 bases between them. This CDR3 contains 15 residues. CDR3 sequence reads: CASSLVGARTDTQYF. In DNA form, the CDR3 reads TGTGCCAGCAGCTTGGTGGGGGCGAGGACAGATACGCAGTATTTT.

The chain carries TRBV5-1 and TRBJ2-2; 9 positions agree with TRBD1. Germline V gene lookup returns CDR1 SGHRS and CDR2 YFSETQ. Losses at the gene ends were 3 bases for V and 2 bases for J; bases not matched to a gene: 2. The CDR3 has 15 residues. The CDR3 DNA reads as TGCGCCAGCAGCTACAGGGGGCATAACACCGGGGAGCTGTTTTTT. It yields the protein CASSYRGHNTGELFF.

The V call is TRBV18, the J call TRBJ2-7; perhaps TRBD1 as D (5 bases). V shed 3 bases and J shed 3 bases, with 12 bases lying between them. The V gene's germline CDR1 is KGHSH and CDR2 LQKENI. This CDR3 contains 14 residues. CDR3 in DNA: TGTGCCAGCTCACCGGATCTACAGGACTACGAGCAGTACTTC. As protein: CASSPDLQDYEQYF.

The J gene is TRBJ1-3, the V gene TRBV4-2, with TRBD1 matching 7 bases. The V segment lost 0 bases and the J segment 0 bases; nucleotides outside the gene matches: 17. Germline V gives CDR1 LGHNA, CDR2 YNFKEQ. The CDR3 has 21 amino acids. The CDR3 DNA follows: TGTGCCAGCAGCCAAGATCCCTTCCGGGGGCAGGGGGATAGCTCTGGAAACACCATATATTTT. Translated: CASSQDPFRGQGDSSGNTIYF.

With regard to this clone: Different DNA sequences within this sample yield the same CDR3. The rearrangement uses TRBV7-2 and TRBJ2-2; a weak D match, TRBD1 (5 bases). CDR3 size: 15 residues. CDR1 and CDR2 (germline): SGHTA, FQGNSA. Trimming removed 2 bases from V and 1 base from J, with 8 bases in between. CDR3 sequence (DNA): TGTGCCAGCAGCTTACGGCAGGGGAACACCGGGGAGCTGTTTTTT. As protein: CASSLRQGNTGELFF.

The chain uses TRBV10-3 and TRBJ1-5; unclear D gene. Germline CDR1 ENHRY, CDR2 SYGVKD. CDR3 length equals 14 residues. V lost 5 bases and J lost 5, with 13 bases in between. In DNA form, the CDR3 reads TGTGCCATCAGTCCAAAGTCCGGGGATCAGCCCCAGCATTTT. It specifies CAISPKSGDQPQHF.

The rearrangement uses TRBV23-1 and TRBJ1-1, with D possibly matching TRBD1 (5 bases). TRBV23-1 has ORF status, its function being uncertain. The ends were cut back, 7 bases at V and 7 bases at J, with 19 bases in the middle. The CDR3 covers 14 residues. The CDR3 spells CASTESRRQFEAFF. The CDR3 bases are TGCGCCAGCACCGAATCGAGGAGACAGTTTGAAGCTTTCTTT.